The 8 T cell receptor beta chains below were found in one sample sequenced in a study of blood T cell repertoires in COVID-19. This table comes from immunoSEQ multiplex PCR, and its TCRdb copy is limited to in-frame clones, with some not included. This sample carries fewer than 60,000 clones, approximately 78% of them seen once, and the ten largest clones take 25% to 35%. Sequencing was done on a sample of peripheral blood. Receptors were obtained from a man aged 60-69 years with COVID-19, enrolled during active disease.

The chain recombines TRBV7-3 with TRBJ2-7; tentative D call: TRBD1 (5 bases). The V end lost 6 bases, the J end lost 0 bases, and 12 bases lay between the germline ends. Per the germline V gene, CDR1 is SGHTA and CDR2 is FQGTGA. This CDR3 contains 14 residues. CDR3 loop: CASSQDNYSYEQYF. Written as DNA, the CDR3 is TGTGCCAGCAGTCAGGACAACTACTCCTACGAGCAGTACTTC.

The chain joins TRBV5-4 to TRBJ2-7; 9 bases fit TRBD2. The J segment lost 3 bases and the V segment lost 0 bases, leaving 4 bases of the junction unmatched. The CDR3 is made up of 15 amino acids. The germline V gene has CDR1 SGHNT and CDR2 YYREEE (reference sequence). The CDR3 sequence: CASSLGLAENYEQYF. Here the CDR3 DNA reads TGTGCCAGCAGCTTGGGACTAGCGGAGAACTACGAGCAGTACTTC.

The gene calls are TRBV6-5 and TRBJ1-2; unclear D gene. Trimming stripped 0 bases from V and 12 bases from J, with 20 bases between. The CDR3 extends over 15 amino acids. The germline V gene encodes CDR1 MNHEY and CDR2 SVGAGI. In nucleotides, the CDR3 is TGTGCCAGCAGTTACTCGTCTCCCCAAGGACTTATGCACACCTTC. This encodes CASSYSSPQGLMHTF.

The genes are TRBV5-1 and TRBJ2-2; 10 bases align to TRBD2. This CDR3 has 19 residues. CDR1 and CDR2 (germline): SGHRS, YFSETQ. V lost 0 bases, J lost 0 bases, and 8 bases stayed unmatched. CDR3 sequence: CASSLGPSGSFPNTGELFF. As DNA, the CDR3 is TGCGCCAGCAGCTTGGGTCCTAGCGGGAGTTTCCCGAACACCGGGGAGCTGTTTTTT.

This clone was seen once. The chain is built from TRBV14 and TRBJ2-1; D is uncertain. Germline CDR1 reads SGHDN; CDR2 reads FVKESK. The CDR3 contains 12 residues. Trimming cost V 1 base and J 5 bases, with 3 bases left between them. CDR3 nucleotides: TGTGCCAGCAGCCAAGTAAACAATGAGCAGTTCTTC. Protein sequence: CASSQVNNEQFF. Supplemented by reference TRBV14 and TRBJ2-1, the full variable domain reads EAGVTQFPSHSVIEKGQTVTLRCDPISGHDNLYWYRRVMGKEIKFLLHFVKESKQDESGMPNNRFLAERTGGTYSTLKVQPAELEDSGVYFCASSQVNNEQFFGPGTRLTVL.

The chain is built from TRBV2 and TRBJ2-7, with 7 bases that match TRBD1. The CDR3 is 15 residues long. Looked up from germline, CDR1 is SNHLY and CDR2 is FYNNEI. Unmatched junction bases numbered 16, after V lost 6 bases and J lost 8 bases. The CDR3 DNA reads TGTGCCAGCAGGGGATTAGGGGGCGAGGAGCGTCAGCAGTACTTC. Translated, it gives CASRGLGGEERQQYF. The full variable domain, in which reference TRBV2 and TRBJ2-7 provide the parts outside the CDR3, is EPEVTQTPSHQVTQMGQEVILRCVPISNHLYFYWYRQILGQKVEFLVSFYNNEISEKSEIFDDQFSVERPDGSNFTLKIRSTKLEDSAMYFCASRGLGGEERQQYFGPGTRLTVT.

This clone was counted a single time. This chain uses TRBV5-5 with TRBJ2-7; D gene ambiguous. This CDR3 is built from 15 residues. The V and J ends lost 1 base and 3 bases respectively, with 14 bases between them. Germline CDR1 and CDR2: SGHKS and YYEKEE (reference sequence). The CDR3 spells CASSLFADEVYEQYF. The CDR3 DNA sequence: TGTGCCAGCAGCTTGTTCGCGGATGAGGTCTACGAGCAGTACTTC. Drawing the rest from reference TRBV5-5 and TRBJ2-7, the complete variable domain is DAGVTQSPTHLIKTRGQQVTLRCSPISGHKSVSWYQQVLGQGPQFIFQYYEKEERGRGNFPDRFSARQFPNYSSELNVNALLLGDSALYLCASSLFADEVYEQYFGPGTRLTVT.

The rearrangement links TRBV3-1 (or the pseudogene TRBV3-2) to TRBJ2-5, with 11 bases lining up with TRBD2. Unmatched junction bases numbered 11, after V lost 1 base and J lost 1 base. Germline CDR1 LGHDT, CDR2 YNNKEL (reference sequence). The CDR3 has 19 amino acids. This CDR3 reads CASSQGLAGGFTGQETQYF. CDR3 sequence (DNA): TGTGCCAGCAGCCAAGGGTTAGCGGGGGGGTTTACGGGCCAAGAGACCCAGTACTTC.